These T cell receptor beta chains were read from a single sample in a study of blood T cell repertoires in COVID-19. Sequencing was performed with immunoSEQ multiplex PCR; in TCRdb, only in-frame clones are kept and a portion is missing. The sample has about 62,000 clones, roughly 85% seen once. Sequences were obtained from peripheral blood. All receptors come from a woman of 80 years or more with acute or convalescent COVID-19. CDR3s include the opening cysteine and the closing phenylalanine or tryptophan. D genes are given only for firm matches. Clone size is stated in some rows and not others, as once, few, many or a class when expanded.

d_call,clone_size,j_call,v_call,cdr3_nt,cdr3_aa
TRBD1,NA,TRBJ2-3,TRBV7-6,TGTGCCAGCAGCTTAGCTGGGGACAGGGCGATAGATACGCAGTATTTT,CASSLAGDRAIDTQYF
NA,NA,TRBJ2-1,TRBV12-3/TRBV12-4,TGTGCCAGCCGGAGGGCATTATTCAATGAGCAGTTCTTC,CASRRALFNEQFF
TRBD1,NA,TRBJ2-7,TRBV28,TGTGCCAGCAGTTCCGACAGGGTAGCCTACGAGCAGTACTTC,CASSSDRVAYEQYF
TRBD2,NA,TRBJ2-1,TRBV2,TGTGCCAGCAGTGAGGGAGGGTACAATGAGCAGTTCTTC,CASSEGGYNEQFF
TRBD1,NA,TRBJ1-1,TRBV7-9,TGTGCCAGCAGCCTCGGGACAGGGAACACTGAAGCTTTCTTT,CASSLGTGNTEAFF
NA,NA,TRBJ1-1,TRBV4-2,TGTGCCAGCAGCCAAGGTGACACGAACACTGAAGCTTTCTTT,CASSQGDTNTEAFF
NA,NA,TRBJ2-1,TRBV25-1,TGTGCCAGCAGTGAAGAACTTTTACAGTTCTTC,CASSEELLQFF
NA,NA,TRBJ1-2,TRBV4-1,TGCGCCAGCAGGAGCGGTCCGAGAGGTAACTATGGCTACACCTTC,CASRSGPRGNYGYTF
TRBD2,NA,TRBJ2-6,TRBV3-1/TRBV3-2,TGTGCCAGCAGCCAGATGGGAGGGTCTGGGGCCAACGTCCTGACTTTC,CASSQMGGSGANVLTF
TRBD2,NA,TRBJ2-3,TRBV10-3,TGTGCCATCAGTGAGTCCACTAGCGGGGGGGCCGGAGATACGCAGTATTTT,CAISESTSGGAGDTQYF
TRBD1,NA,TRBJ1-2,TRBV5-1,TGCGCCAGCAGCCCGGGACAGGGGGCCCCCAACTATGGCTACACCTTC,CASSPGQGAPNYGYTF
NA,NA,TRBJ2-1,TRBV7-3,TGTGCCAGCAGCTCAGACCTAGCAGGCGAGCAGTTCTTC,CASSSDLAGEQFF
TRBD1,NA,TRBJ2-6,TRBV5-1,TGCGCCAGCAGCCGCCGGGACAGGGTTAGGGAAGTCTCTGGGGCCAACGTCCTGACTTTC,CASSRRDRVREVSGANVLTF
NA,NA,TRBJ1-2,TRBV3-1/TRBV3-2,TGTGCCAGCAGCCAGCAGGGAAACTATGGCTACACCTTC,CASSQQGNYGYTF
NA,few,TRBJ1-2,TRBV3-1/TRBV3-2,TGTGCCAGCGGGCGGGGCAACTATGGCTACACCTTC,CASGRGNYGYTF
NA,NA,TRBJ2-1,TRBV12-3/TRBV12-4,TGTGCCAGCAGTCGACTCCTTTACAATGAGCAGTTCTTC,CASSRLLYNEQFF
NA,NA,TRBJ1-2,TRBV2,TGTGCCAGAAGGGACATTTTGTCTCCCTACACCTTC,CARRDILSPYTF
TRBD2,NA,TRBJ2-3,TRBV27,TGTGCCAGCAGTACGACTAGCGGGATACCGACGCGCACAGATACGCAGTATTTT,CASSTTSGIPTRTDTQYF
TRBD2,NA,TRBJ2-1,TRBV19,TGTGCCAGTAGTATAGAAACCGCGGGGGGCAATGAGCAGTTCTTC,CASSIETAGGNEQFF
TRBD2,once,TRBJ2-3,TRBV3-1/TRBV3-2,TGTGCCAGCAGCCCTACTAGCGGACTCACAGATACGCAGTATTTT,CASSPTSGLTDTQYF
TRBD1,NA,TRBJ1-1,TRBV24-1,TGTGCCACCGGGGACAGGGGTGGGAGGGCTTTCTTT,CATGDRGGRAFF
NA,NA,TRBJ2-3,TRBV19,TGTGCCAGTAGTATAGAGGCTCATACGCAGTATTTT,CASSIEAHTQYF
TRBD1,NA,TRBJ2-2,TRBV19,TGTGCCAGTAGTGTACAGGGGGCGGTCACCGGGGAGCTGTTTTTT,CASSVQGAVTGELFF
TRBD1,NA,TRBJ2-2,TRBV7-9,TGTGCCAGCAGCTCGCCGGGACAGAGATCCACCGGGGAGCTGTTTTTT,CASSSPGQRSTGELFF
NA,NA,TRBJ2-7,TRBV5-1,TGCGCCAGCAGCTCGTCCTTTCTCTACGAGCAGTACTTC,CASSSSFLYEQYF